The 24 T cell receptor beta chains presented below share a single source sample, sequenced in a study of neurological immune-mediated disorders. TCRdb re-called the 5' RACE reads with MiXCR, one entry per CDR3 protein. The top ten hold approximately 2.6% of the sample, which has under 80,000 distinct CDR3 sequences, 4% to 6% seen once. Source material: PBMCs. The source is a young woman with multiple sclerosis.

This clonotype was picked up many times. The chain recombines TRBV12-3 or TRBV12-4 with TRBJ1-2; perhaps TRBD1 as D (6 bases). V gave up 4 bases and J gave up 4 bases, with 10 bases separating them. The CDR3 is 13 amino acids. CDR3 in DNA: TGTGCCAGCAGTTCTACAGGGCTCTATGGCTACACCTTC. It yields the protein CASSSTGLYGYTF.

This clonotype has ten or more counts. J is TRBJ2-2 and V is TRBV5-1, with 7 bases matching TRBD1. V lost 3 bases and J lost 2; bases outside the gene matches: 10. The germline V gene has CDR1 SGHRS and CDR2 YFSETQ. This CDR3 is 17 amino acids long. Written as DNA, the CDR3 is TGCGCCAGCAGCTCCCCACCGGGACAGACTAACACCGGGGAGCTGTTTTTT. It translates to CASSSPPGQTNTGELFF.

This clonotype was seen repeatedly, ten times or more. V usage is TRBV5-5 and J usage is TRBJ1-5; the D is unclear. With 0 bases removed from V and 2 bases from J, the gap between germline ends came to 12 bases. The CDR3 loop spans 16 amino acids. CDR1 is SGHKS, CDR2 YYEKEE, per germline (reference sequence). The CDR3 DNA follows: TGTGCCAGCAGCTTGGCACAAGGGCTGGGCAATCAGCCCCAGCATTTT. It specifies CASSLAQGLGNQPQHF.

The table lists this clonotype with many counts. V usage is TRBV20-1 and J usage is TRBJ1-4, with D possibly matching TRBD1 (5 bases). The CDR3 contains 13 residues. Germline V gene lookup returns CDR1 DFQATT and CDR2 SNEGSKA (reference sequence). Trimming removed 2 bases at V and 12 bases at J, with 16 bases between. This chain's CDR3 is CSARPRRQGELFF. Written as DNA, the CDR3 is TGCAGTGCTAGACCGCGACGGCAGGGAGAACTGTTTTTT.

The chain uses TRBV10-2 and TRBJ2-2; 8 bases line up with TRBD1. Germline V CDR1 and CDR2: WSHSY, SAAADI. V dropped 6 bases and J dropped 3; count of bases not matched to a gene: 6. The length of the CDR3 is 15 residues. CDR3 amino acids: CASRETGGYTGELFF. CDR3 DNA: TGCGCCAGCAGAGAAACAGGGGGGTACACCGGGGAGCTGTTTTTT.

This clonotype was seen ten or more times. The chain has TRBV10-2 and TRBJ1-5; D gene unclear. V lost 0 bases and J lost 4, with 4 bases in between. Germline V gives CDR1 WSHSY, CDR2 SAAADI. This CDR3 is 13 amino acids long. CDR3 DNA: TGCGCCAGCAGTGAGTCGATAAATCAGCCCCAGCATTTT. Translated, it gives CASSESINQPQHF.

This clonotype was observed at least ten times. The chain links TRBV20-1 to TRBJ1-2, with a tentative D call TRBD1 (5 bases). V lost 1 base and J 4 bases, leaving 13 bases between the germline ends. Germline CDR1 and CDR2: DFQATT and SNEGSKA (reference sequence). CDR3 length: 14 residues. The CDR3 DNA reads as TGCAGTGCTAGAGGGGGCAGCCTCCTCTATGGCTACACCTTC. Its protein product is CSARGGSLLYGYTF.

This clonotype was counted ten times or more. J is TRBJ2-5 and V is TRBV20-1; the match to TRBD2 covers 7 bases. Germline V gives CDR1 DFQATT, CDR2 SNEGSKA (reference sequence). The CDR3 contains 16 residues. With V trimmed by 0 bases and J by 0 bases, 7 bases remained unmatched. The CDR3: CSARDHWGGYQETQYF. In DNA form, the CDR3 reads TGCAGTGCTAGAGACCACTGGGGGGGGTACCAAGAGACCCAGTACTTC.

J is TRBJ2-1 and V is TRBV12-3 or TRBV12-4; a weak D match, TRBD2 (5 bases). Trimming took off 1 base at V and 9 bases at J, with 7 bases between the two ends. The CDR3 is 12 amino acids. The CDR3 DNA follows: TGTGCCAGCAGTTTAGTAGCGTCTGAGCAGTTCTTC. Residues: CASSLVASEQFF.

This clonotype occurred many times. The chain couples TRBV12-3 or TRBV12-4 to TRBJ2-1, with TRBD2 identical over 10 bases. CDR3 size: 17 residues. V dropped 0 bases and J dropped 6; count of bases not matched to a gene: 8. The CDR3 bases are TGTGCCAGCAGTTTAGCGGATTCTAGCGGGGGTAGCAATGAGCAGTTCTTC. Protein sequence: CASSLADSSGGSNEQFF.

This clonotype has a count of ten or more. The CDR3 reads CATSSGPRIRTDTQYF. Here the CDR3 DNA reads TGTGCCACCAGCTCCGGACCCCGGATCCGCACAGATACGCAGTATTTT. The rearrangement joins TRBV15 to TRBJ2-3, with D unclear. The V and J ends lost 5 bases and 1 base respectively, with 16 bases between them. Germline CDR1 reads LNHNV; CDR2 reads YYDKDF (reference sequence). The CDR3 spans 16 residues.

This clonotype was observed at least ten times. The rearrangement joins TRBV5-1 to TRBJ1-1; possible D gene TRBD1, 6 bases. The germline V gene encodes CDR1 SGHRS and CDR2 YFSETQ. The V gene lost 3 bases and the J gene lost 6 bases, with 24 bases spanning the gap. The CDR3 runs to 17 residues. CDR3 sequence: CASSSPEVGGERAEAFF. DNA of the CDR3: TGCGCCAGCAGCTCGCCCGAGGTCGGGGGCGAGAGGGCTGAAGCTTTCTTT. Drawing the rest from reference TRBV5-1 and TRBJ1-1, the complete variable domain is KAGVTQTPRYLIKTRGQQVTLSCSPISGHRSVSWYQQTPGQGLQFLFEYFSETQRNKGNFPGRFSGRQFSNSRSEMNVSTLELGDSALYLCASSSPEVGGERAEAFFGQGTRLTVV.

This clonotype was observed many times. The gene calls are TRBV5-1 and TRBJ2-3; unclear D gene. This CDR3 is built from 16 residues. Trimming shortened V by 4 bases and J by 5 bases, and 20 bases separated the two germline ends. CDR1 is SGHRS and CDR2 is YFSETQ in the germline V gene. CDR3 nucleotides: TGCGCCAGCAGCGGGTCTGGAGCGAGCTTGGGAGATACGCAGTATTTT. Amino acid sequence: CASSGSGASLGDTQYF.

This clonotype was counted between two and nine times. At one end the junction does not follow the germline gene, possibly because of a read error. Written as DNA, the CDR3 is TGTGCCAGTGGGGGGACAGGGTGGAATTCACCCCTCAACTTT. Translation gives CASGGTGWNSPLNF. V usage is TRBV2 and J usage is TRBJ1-6, with 9 bases identical to TRBD1. Germline V gives CDR1 SNHLY, CDR2 FYNNEI. This CDR3 comprises 14 residues.

This clonotype has a count of ten or more. V and J are TRBV29-1 and TRBJ2-5; TRBD2 aligns across 7 bases. Trimming at V came to 5 bases and at J to 9 bases, leaving 12 bases not matched to a gene. Germline-derived CDR1 and CDR2 are SQVTM and ANQGSEA. CDR3 size: 13 residues. The CDR3 nucleotides read TGCAGCGTTCCGGGCCGCAGACGGGGGGCCCAGTACTTC. Its protein product is CSVPGRRRGAQYF.

This clonotype appeared many times. The DNA of the CDR3 is TGTGCCAGCAGCCCCCCCGGGGGCCCCTACGAGCAGTACTTC. Translated: CASSPPGGPYEQYF. The chain links TRBV12-3 or TRBV12-4 to TRBJ2-7; D possibly matches TRBD1 or TRBD2 (6 bases each). The CDR3 is 14 residues long. The V end lost 6 bases, the J end lost 2 bases, and 14 bases lay between the germline ends.

This clonotype has more than one count but fewer than ten. Since a much larger clone is just one base distant, this may be a read error. The chain uses TRBV7-2 and TRBJ2-1; no definite D call. This CDR3 comprises 13 residues. Germline V lookup: CDR1 SGHTA, CDR2 FQGNSA. Trimming shortened V by 8 bases and J by 1 base, and 9 bases separated the two germline ends. In nucleotides, the CDR3 is TGTGCCAGCCGCCCGAAATCCTACAATGAGCAGTTCTTC. As protein: CASRPKSYNEQFF.

This clonotype showed up many times. This chain joins TRBV20-1 and TRBJ2-5; 8 nucleotides align to TRBD2. Germline V lookup: CDR1 DFQATT, CDR2 SNEGSKA (reference sequence). CDR3 length: 15 residues. V dropped 0 bases and J dropped 5; count of bases not matched to a gene: 8. CDR3 sequence: CSARDTSGRWETQYF. CDR3 DNA sequence: TGCAGTGCTAGAGATACTAGCGGTAGATGGGAGACCCAGTACTTC.

V usage is TRBV18 and J usage is TRBJ2-2; possibly TRBD1 for D (5 bases). The CDR3 contains 15 residues. V dropped 2 bases and J dropped 2 bases, with 9 bases sitting between them. CDR1 and CDR2 (germline): KGHSH, LQKENI. In DNA form, the CDR3 reads TGTGCCAGCTCACCAGTCCAGGGAAACACCGGGGAGCTGTTTTTT. Protein sequence: CASSPVQGNTGELFF.

This clonotype was counted many times. CDR3 bases: TGTGCCATCAGTTTCACAGGGCCCAATTCACCCCTCCACTTT. Residues: CAISFTGPNSPLHF. The chain uses TRBV10-3 and TRBJ1-6; tentative D call: TRBD1 (6 bases). Trimming cost V 5 bases and J 7 bases, with 12 bases left between them. CDR3 size: 14 residues. Per germline, CDR1 ENHRY and CDR2 SYGVKD.

This clonotype was picked up many times. The J gene is TRBJ2-7, the V gene TRBV6-5; 8 bases match TRBD1. This CDR3 is 16 amino acids long. The J segment lost 1 base and the V segment lost 2 bases, leaving 7 bases of the junction unmatched. Germline lookup yields CDR1 MNHEY and CDR2 SVGAGI. CDR3 nucleotides: TGTGCCAGCAGTTACCCGACAGGGGCTAATTCCTACGAGCAGTACTTC. This translates into CASSYPTGANSYEQYF.

This clonotype showed up many times. CDR3 in DNA: TGTGCCATCAGAGTTGGTACAGCAGATACGCAGTATTTT. Protein product: CAIRVGTADTQYF. The chain couples TRBV10-3 to TRBJ2-3, with D unresolved. The CDR3 has 13 residues. V shed 6 bases and J shed 4 bases, with 11 bases lying between them. Germline CDR1 and CDR2: ENHRY and SYGVKD.

The J gene is TRBJ1-3, the V gene TRBV7-9, with 11 bases identical to TRBD1. Germline CDR1 and CDR2: SEHNR and FQNEAQ (reference sequence). The CDR3 runs to 15 residues. Trimming took 5 bases from V and 4 from J; bases not matched to a gene: 4. Here the CDR3 DNA reads TGTGCCAGCAGCCCGGACAGGGGGCTCGGAAACACCATATATTTT. This translates into CASSPDRGLGNTIYF. The full variable domain, rest sourced from reference TRBV7-9 and TRBJ1-3, is DTGVSQNPRHKITKRGQNVTFRCDPISEHNRLYWYRQTLGQGPEFLTYFQNEAQLEKSRLLSDRFSAERPKGSFSTLEIQRTEQGDSAMYLCASSPDRGLGNTIYFGEGSWLTVV.

This clonotype came up many times. The chain employs TRBV6-1 and TRBJ1-1; D unresolved. Trimming stripped 3 bases from V and 4 bases from J, with 12 bases between. This CDR3 is built from 14 residues. CDR1 and CDR2 (germline): MNHNS, SASEGT. CDR3 DNA: TGTGCCAGCAGTGATAAGTCGGTTGTCACTGAAGCTTTCTTT. Amino acids: CASSDKSVVTEAFF.